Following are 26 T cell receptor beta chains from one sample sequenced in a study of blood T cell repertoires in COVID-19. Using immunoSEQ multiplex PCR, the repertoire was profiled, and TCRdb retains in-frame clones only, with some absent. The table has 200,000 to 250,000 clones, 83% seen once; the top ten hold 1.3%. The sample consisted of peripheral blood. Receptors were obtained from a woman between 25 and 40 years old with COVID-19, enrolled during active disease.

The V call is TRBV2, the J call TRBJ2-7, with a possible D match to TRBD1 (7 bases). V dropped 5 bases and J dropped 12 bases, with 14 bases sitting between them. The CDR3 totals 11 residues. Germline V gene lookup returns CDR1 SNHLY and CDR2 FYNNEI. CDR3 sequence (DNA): TGTGCCAGCAGTCGGAGGGGGCCCGGGTACTTC. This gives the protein CASSRRGPGYF.

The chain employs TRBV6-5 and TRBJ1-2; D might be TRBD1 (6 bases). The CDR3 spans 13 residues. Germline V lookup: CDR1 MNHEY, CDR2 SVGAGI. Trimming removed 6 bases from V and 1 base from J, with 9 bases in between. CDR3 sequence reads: CASRRTVNYGYTF. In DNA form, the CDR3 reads TGTGCCAGCAGGAGGACAGTTAACTATGGCTACACCTTC.

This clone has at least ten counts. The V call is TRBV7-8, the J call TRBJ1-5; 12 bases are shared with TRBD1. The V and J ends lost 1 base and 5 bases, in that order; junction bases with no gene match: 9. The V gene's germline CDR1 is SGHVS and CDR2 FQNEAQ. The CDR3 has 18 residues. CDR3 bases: TGTGCCAGCAGCTTAGATATAAGCGGGACAGGGGGCTATCAGCCCCAGCATTTT. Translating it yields CASSLDISGTGGYQPQHF.

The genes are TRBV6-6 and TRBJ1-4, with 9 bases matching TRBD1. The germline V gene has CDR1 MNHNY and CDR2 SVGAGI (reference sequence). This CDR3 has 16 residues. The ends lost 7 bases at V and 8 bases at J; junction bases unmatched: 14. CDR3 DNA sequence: TGTGCCAGCAATGAGTTTCCCGGGACAGGGCACGAAAAACTGTTTTTT. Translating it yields CASNEFPGTGHEKLFF.

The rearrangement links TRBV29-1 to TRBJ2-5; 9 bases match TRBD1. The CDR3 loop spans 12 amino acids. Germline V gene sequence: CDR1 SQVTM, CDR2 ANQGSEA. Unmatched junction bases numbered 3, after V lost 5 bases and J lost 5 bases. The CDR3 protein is CSVRDRVETQYF. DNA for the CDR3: TGCAGCGTTCGGGACAGGGTGGAGACCCAGTACTTC. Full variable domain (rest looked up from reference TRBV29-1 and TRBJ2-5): SAVISQKPSRDICQRGTSLTIQCQVDSQVTMMFWYRQQPGQSLTLIATANQGSEATYESGFVIDKFPISRPNLTFSTLTVSNMSPEDSSIYLCSVRDRVETQYFGPGTRLLVL.

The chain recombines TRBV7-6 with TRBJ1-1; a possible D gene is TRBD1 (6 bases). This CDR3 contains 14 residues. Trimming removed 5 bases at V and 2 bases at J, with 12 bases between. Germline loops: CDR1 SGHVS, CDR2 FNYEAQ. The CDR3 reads CASSIQDRNTEAFF. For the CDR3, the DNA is TGTGCCAGCAGCATTCAGGACAGAAACACTGAAGCTTTCTTT. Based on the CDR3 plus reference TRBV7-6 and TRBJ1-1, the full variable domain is GAGVSQSPRYKVTKRGQDVALRCDPISGHVSLYWYRQALGQGPEFLTYFNYEAQQDKSGLPNDRFSAERPEGSISTLTIQRTEQRDSAMYRCASSIQDRNTEAFFGQGTRLTVV.

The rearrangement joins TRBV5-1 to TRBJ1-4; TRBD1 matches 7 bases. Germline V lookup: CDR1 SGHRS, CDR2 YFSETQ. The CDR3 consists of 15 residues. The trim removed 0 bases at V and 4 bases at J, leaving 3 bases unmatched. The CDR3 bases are TGCGCCAGCAGCTTGGCCTACAGGGGTAATGAAAAACTGTTTTTT. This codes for CASSLAYRGNEKLFF. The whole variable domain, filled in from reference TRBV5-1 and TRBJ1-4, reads KAGVTQTPRYLIKTRGQQVTLSCSPISGHRSVSWYQQTPGQGLQFLFEYFSETQRNKGNFPGRFSGRQFSNSRSEMNVSTLELGDSALYLCASSLAYRGNEKLFFGSGTQLSVL.

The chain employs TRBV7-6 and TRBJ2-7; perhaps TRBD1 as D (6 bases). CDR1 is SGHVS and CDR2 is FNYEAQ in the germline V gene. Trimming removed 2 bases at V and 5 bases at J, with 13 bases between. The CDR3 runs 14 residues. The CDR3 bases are TGTGCCAGCAGCTTACGGGACATCGGAGACGAGCAGTACTTC. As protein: CASSLRDIGDEQYF.

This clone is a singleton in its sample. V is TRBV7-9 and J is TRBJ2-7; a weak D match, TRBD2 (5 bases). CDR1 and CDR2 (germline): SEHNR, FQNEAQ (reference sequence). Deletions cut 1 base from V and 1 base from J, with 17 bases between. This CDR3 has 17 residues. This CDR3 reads CASSLGPEGPVSYEQYF. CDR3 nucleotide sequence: TGTGCCAGCAGCTTAGGACCCGAGGGCCCTGTGTCCTACGAGCAGTACTTC.

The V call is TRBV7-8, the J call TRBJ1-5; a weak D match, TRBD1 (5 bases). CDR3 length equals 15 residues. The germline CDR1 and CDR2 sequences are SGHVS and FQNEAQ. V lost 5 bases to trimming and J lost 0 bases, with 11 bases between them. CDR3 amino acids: CASSPDINSNQPQHF. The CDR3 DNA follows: TGTGCCAGCAGCCCGGACATCAATAGCAATCAGCCCCAGCATTTT.

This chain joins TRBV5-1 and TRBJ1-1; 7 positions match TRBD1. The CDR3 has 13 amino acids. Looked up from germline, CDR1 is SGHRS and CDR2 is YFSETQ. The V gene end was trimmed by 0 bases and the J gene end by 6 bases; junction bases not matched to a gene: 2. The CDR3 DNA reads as TGCGCCAGCAGCTTGGGAGGGGGCCCTGAAGCTTTCTTT. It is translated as CASSLGGGPEAFF.

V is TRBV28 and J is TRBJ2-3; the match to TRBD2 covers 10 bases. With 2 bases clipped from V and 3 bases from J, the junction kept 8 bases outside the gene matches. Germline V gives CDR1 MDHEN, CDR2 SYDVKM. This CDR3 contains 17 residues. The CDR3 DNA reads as TGTGCCAGCAGTTTAAACCTAGCGGGGGCCCTGACAGATACGCAGTATTTT. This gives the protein CASSLNLAGALTDTQYF.

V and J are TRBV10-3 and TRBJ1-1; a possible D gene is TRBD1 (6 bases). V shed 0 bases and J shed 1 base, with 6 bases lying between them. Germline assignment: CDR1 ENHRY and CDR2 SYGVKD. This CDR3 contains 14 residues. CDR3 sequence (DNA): TGTGCCATCAGTGAGTCGGGACAGAACACTGAAGCTTTCTTT. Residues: CAISESGQNTEAFF.

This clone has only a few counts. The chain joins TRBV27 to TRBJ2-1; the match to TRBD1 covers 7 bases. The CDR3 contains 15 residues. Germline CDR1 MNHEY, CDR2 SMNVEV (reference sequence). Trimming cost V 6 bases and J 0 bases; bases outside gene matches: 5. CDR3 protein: CASRDRDSSYNEQFF. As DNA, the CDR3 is TGTGCCAGCAGGGACCGGGACAGCTCCTACAATGAGCAGTTCTTC.

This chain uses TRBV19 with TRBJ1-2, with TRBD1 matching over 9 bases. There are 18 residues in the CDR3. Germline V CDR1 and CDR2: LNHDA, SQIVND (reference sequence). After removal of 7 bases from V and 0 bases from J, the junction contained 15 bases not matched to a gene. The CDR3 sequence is CASTAGGTGKRANYGYTF. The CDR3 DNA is TGTGCCAGTACCGCCGGCGGGACAGGGAAAAGAGCTAACTATGGCTACACCTTC.

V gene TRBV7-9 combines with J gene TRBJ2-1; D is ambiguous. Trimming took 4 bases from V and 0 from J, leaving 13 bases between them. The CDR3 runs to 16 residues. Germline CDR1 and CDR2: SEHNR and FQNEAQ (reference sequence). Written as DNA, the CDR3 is TGTGCCAGCAGCTCGGTCGTCTCAAGCTCCTACAATGAGCAGTTCTTC. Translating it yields CASSSVVSSSYNEQFF.

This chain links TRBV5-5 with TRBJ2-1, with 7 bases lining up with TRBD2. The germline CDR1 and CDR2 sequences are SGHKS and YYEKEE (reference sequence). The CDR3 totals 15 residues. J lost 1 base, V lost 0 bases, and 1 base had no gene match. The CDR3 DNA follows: TGTGCCAGCAGCTTGGACGGGGGGTCCTACAATGAGCAGTTCTTC. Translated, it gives CASSLDGGSYNEQFF.

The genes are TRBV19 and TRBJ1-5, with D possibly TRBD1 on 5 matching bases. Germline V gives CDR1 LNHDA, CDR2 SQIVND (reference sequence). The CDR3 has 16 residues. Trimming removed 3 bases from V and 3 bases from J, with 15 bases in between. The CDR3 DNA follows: TGTGCCAGTAGTATGAGTGGGGCAGCAAACAATCAGCCCCAGCATTTT. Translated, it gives CASSMSGAANNQPQHF.

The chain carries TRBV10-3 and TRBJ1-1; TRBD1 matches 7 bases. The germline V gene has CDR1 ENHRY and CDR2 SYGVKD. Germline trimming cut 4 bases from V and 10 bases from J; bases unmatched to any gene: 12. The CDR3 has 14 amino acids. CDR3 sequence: CAISAQTGLRSAFF. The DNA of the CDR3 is TGTGCCATCAGTGCTCAGACAGGGCTCCGATCAGCTTTCTTT.

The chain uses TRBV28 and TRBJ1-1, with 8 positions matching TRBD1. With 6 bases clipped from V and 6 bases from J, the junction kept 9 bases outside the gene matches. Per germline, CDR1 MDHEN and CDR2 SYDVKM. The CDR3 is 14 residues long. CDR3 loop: CASSQNRGEAEAFF. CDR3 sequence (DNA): TGTGCCAGCAGCCAAAACAGGGGGGAGGCTGAAGCTTTCTTT.

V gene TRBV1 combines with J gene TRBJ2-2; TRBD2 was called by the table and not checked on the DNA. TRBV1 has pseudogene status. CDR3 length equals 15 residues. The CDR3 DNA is TGCACCAGCACCAGACAAACTAGCAACACCGGGGAGCTGTTTTTT. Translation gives CTSTRQTSNTGELFF.

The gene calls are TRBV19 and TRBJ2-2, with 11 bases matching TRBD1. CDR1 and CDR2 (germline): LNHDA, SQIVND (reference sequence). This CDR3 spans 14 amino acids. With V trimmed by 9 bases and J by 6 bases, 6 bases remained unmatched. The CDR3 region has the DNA TGTGCCAGCAGGCCGGGACAGGGGGCCGGGGAGCTGTTTTTT. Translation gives CASRPGQGAGELFF.

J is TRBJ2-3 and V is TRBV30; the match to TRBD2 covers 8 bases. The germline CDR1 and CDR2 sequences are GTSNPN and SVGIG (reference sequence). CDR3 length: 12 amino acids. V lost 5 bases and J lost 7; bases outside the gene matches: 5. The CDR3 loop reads CAWELAVNTQYF. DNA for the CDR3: TGTGCCTGGGAACTAGCGGTTAATACGCAGTATTTT.

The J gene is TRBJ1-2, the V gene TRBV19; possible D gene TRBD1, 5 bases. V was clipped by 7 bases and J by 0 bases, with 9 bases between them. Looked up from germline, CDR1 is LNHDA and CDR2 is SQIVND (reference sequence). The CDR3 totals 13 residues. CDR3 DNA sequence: TGTGCCAGTATGGCGACAGCTAACTATGGCTACACCTTC. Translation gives CASMATANYGYTF. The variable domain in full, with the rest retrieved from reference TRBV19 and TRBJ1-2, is DGGITQSPKYLFRKEGQNVTLSCEQNLNHDAMYWYRQDPGQGLRLIYYSQIVNDFQKGDIAEGYSVSREKKESFPLTVTSAQKNPTAFYLCASMATANYGYTFGSGTRLTVV.

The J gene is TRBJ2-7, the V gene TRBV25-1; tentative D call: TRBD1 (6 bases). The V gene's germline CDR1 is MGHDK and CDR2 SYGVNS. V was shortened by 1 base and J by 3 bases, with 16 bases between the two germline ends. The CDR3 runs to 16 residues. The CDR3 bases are TGTGCCAGCAGTGAATTGCCGACAGGTCCAAACTACGAGCAGTACTTC. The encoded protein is CASSELPTGPNYEQYF.

The CDR3 region is CASSSGQGAVGEKLFF. Written as DNA, the CDR3 is TGCGCCAGCAGCTCCGGACAGGGGGCGGTTGGTGAAAAACTGTTTTTT. This chain links TRBV5-1 with TRBJ1-4; 11 nucleotides align to TRBD1. The V and J ends lost 3 bases and 7 bases, in that order; junction bases with no gene match: 8. Germline V CDR1 and CDR2: SGHRS, YFSETQ. CDR3 size: 16 residues.